One and the same sample provided the 31 T cell receptor beta chains below, sequenced in a study of shared clonotypes between healthy human individuals. TCRdb's table, derived via immunoSEQ multiplex PCR, lists solely in-frame clones and lacks some. The sample has about 1.1 million clones, 77% seen once. The sample comprised memory CD4+ T cells from PBMCs. The subset was: CD45RA-negative fraction. The receptors originated from a man younger than 30 in good health. Some clones in this sample may be carry-over from other donors' samples.

A note on this clone: The same CDR3 arises from other DNA sequences in this sample as well. CDR3 DNA sequence: TGTGCCAGCAGCAGGGGAGGGACTGAAGCTTTCTTT. It specifies CASSRGGTEAFF. This chain links TRBV2 with TRBJ1-1, with D tentatively TRBD1 (6 bases). The germline V gene encodes CDR1 SNHLY and CDR2 FYNNEI. The CDR3 length is 12 residues. Trimming took 6 bases from V and 5 from J, leaving 10 bases between them.

The chain is built from TRBV27 and TRBJ2-7; D not certain. CDR3 length: 14 residues. The germline CDR1 and CDR2 sequences are MNHEY and SMNVEV (reference sequence). Trimming pared 2 bases from V and 1 base from J, leaving 9 bases between. CDR3 sequence: CASSLNRVSYEQYF. Written as DNA, the CDR3 is TGTGCCAGCAGTTTAAATCGGGTTTCCTACGAGCAGTACTTC.

The chain combines TRBV7-9 with TRBJ2-7; D call uncertain. The CDR3 is made up of 13 amino acids. V lost 5 bases and J lost 2, with 10 bases in between. CDR1 is SEHNR, CDR2 FQNEAQ, per germline (reference sequence). The CDR3 loop is CASSRTVTYEQYF. The CDR3 DNA reads TGTGCCAGCAGCCGGACCGTAACCTACGAGCAGTACTTC.

This clone appeared once. The rearrangement joins TRBV5-1 to TRBJ2-1; D perhaps matches TRBD1 (6 bases). Germline values: CDR1 SGHRS, CDR2 YFSETQ. With 2 bases removed from V and 0 bases from J, the gap between germline ends came to 15 bases. The CDR3 has 17 amino acids. The CDR3 sequence: CASSLMNRASSYNEQFF. In nucleotides, the CDR3 is TGCGCCAGCAGCTTAATGAACAGGGCAAGCTCCTACAATGAGCAGTTCTTC.

The V gene is TRBV27, the J gene TRBJ1-1; the D gene is possibly TRBD1 (6 bases). Trimming took off 3 bases at V and 4 bases at J, with 12 bases between the two ends. The CDR3 is made up of 14 amino acids. Germline CDR1 reads MNHEY; CDR2 reads SMNVEV (reference sequence). The CDR3 DNA is TGTGCCAGCAGTTTTCGGGGGGCGAGCACTGAAGCTTTCTTT. Translating it yields CASSFRGASTEAFF.

This chain links TRBV7-9 with TRBJ1-3; D gene ambiguous. The CDR3 spans 17 residues. Trimming took off 2 bases at V and 2 bases at J, with 16 bases between the two ends. Germline values: CDR1 SEHNR, CDR2 FQNEAQ (reference sequence). CDR3 sequence reads: CASSLRPGFSAGNTIYF. In nucleotides, the CDR3 is TGTGCCAGCAGCTTACGGCCGGGTTTTAGCGCTGGAAACACCATATATTTT.

This clone was counted a few times. This chain uses TRBV21-1 with TRBJ2-7; the table's D call, TRBD1, has no DNA check behind it. TRBV21-1 represents a pseudogene. The CDR3 has 16 amino acids. The CDR3 protein is CASSRRFGQGVYEQYF. The CDR3 DNA is TGTGCCAGCAGCCGACGATTTGGACAGGGGGTATACGAGCAGTACTTC.

This clone came up once. The chain couples TRBV28 to TRBJ2-6; D unclear. Trimming removed 8 bases at V and 4 bases at J, with 6 bases between. This CDR3 has 12 residues. Germline V gives CDR1 MDHEN, CDR2 SYDVKM. The CDR3 sequence: CASFSGANVLTF. In DNA, the CDR3 is TGTGCCAGCTTCAGCGGGGCCAACGTCCTGACTTTC.

The sample holds many counts of this clone. CDR3 loop: CASSPQDGYGYTF. CDR3 DNA sequence: TGTGCCAGCTCTCCTCAGGACGGCTATGGCTACACCTTC. This chain joins TRBV18 and TRBJ1-2; D not resolved. The CDR3 is 13 amino acids. Per the germline V gene, CDR1 is KGHSH and CDR2 is LQKENI. With 6 bases removed from V and 4 bases from J, the gap between germline ends came to 12 bases.

CDR3 coding DNA: TGCGCCAGCCTGCACGGGGGCGGGAGAGGAGATACGCAGTATTTT. Protein product: CASLHGGGRGDTQYF. This chain connects TRBV5-1 to TRBJ2-3; D perhaps matches TRBD2 (7 bases). Germline values: CDR1 SGHRS, CDR2 YFSETQ. V was shortened by 7 bases and J by 5 bases, with 20 bases between the two germline ends. The CDR3 contains 15 residues.

The chain joins TRBV19 to TRBJ1-2; D unresolved. Trimming removed 8 bases at V and 0 bases at J, with 7 bases between. The V gene's germline CDR1 is LNHDA and CDR2 SQIVND (reference sequence). The length of the CDR3 is 12 residues. CDR3: CASSFSNYGYTF. The CDR3, as DNA: TGTGCCAGTTCTTTCTCTAACTATGGCTACACCTTC.

V is TRBV7-7 and J is TRBJ2-7; D is undetermined. Trimming left V 5 bases short and J 3 bases short, with 17 bases between. Germline CDR1 is SSHAT and CDR2 is FNYEAQ (reference sequence). This CDR3 comprises 15 residues. This CDR3 is CASSPGHYGSYEQYF. Here the CDR3 DNA reads TGTGCCAGCAGCCCGGGTCACTATGGCAGCTACGAGCAGTACTTC.

The V call is TRBV5-5, the J call TRBJ2-1; the D is unclear. Trimming removed 0 bases from V and 5 bases from J, with 12 bases in between. Germline V gene lookup returns CDR1 SGHKS and CDR2 YYEKEE (reference sequence). The CDR3 is 15 amino acids. The chain's CDR3 is CASSLVVKIDNEQFF. The CDR3, as DNA: TGTGCCAGCAGCTTGGTGGTGAAGATAGACAATGAGCAGTTCTTC.

Concerning this clone itself: A read error may be the cause here, since a much bigger clone is one base away. V gene TRBV6-5 combines with J gene TRBJ2-7; 11 bases are a match to TRBD2. The CDR3 consists of 14 residues. Germline V CDR1 and CDR2: MNHEY, SVGAGI. The trim removed 7 bases at V and 2 bases at J, leaving 4 bases unmatched. The DNA of the CDR3 is TGTGCCAGCACCGATAGCGGGAGGGCCTACGAGCAGTACTTC. Its translation: CASTDSGRAYEQYF.

This chain uses TRBV27 with TRBJ1-4, with D hard to call. CDR1 MNHEY and CDR2 SMNVEV come from the germline V gene (reference sequence). The CDR3 runs to 17 residues. V shed 6 bases and J shed 4 bases, with 21 bases lying between them. Here the CDR3 DNA reads TGTGCCAGCAGAGCTGCGGGTTTGAAGGGCTTTAATGAAAAACTGTTTTTT. Its protein product is CASRAAGLKGFNEKLFF. Combining the CDR3 with reference TRBV27 and TRBJ1-4 gives the whole variable domain EAQVTQNPRYLITVTGKKLTVTCSQNMNHEYMSWYRQDPGLGLRQIYYSMNVEVTDKGDVPEGYKVSRKEKRNFPLILESPSPNQTSLYFCASRAAGLKGFNEKLFFGSGTQLSVL.

V usage is TRBV30 and J usage is TRBJ2-3; D gene ambiguous. This CDR3 contains 16 residues. CDR1 and CDR2 (germline): GTSNPN, SVGIG (reference sequence). V was cut by 0 bases and J by 2 bases, with 15 bases left in between. The CDR3 here is CAWSVRSIQITDTQYF. The CDR3 DNA follows: TGTGCCTGGAGTGTACGGTCTATACAGATCACAGATACGCAGTATTTT.

The chain has TRBV5-4 and TRBJ1-2; no clear D. The V end lost 2 bases, the J end lost 0 bases, and 11 bases lay between the germline ends. This CDR3 contains 15 residues. Germline values: CDR1 SGHNT, CDR2 YYREEE (reference sequence). The CDR3 coding sequence is TGTGCCAGCAGCTTAATCGACCGTCCTAACTATGGCTACACCTTC. Its translation: CASSLIDRPNYGYTF.

The J gene is TRBJ2-1, the V gene TRBV7-8, with 10 bases fitting TRBD1. The CDR3 has 16 residues. CDR1 SGHVS and CDR2 FQNEAQ come from the germline V gene. V lost 0 bases and J lost 9; bases outside the gene matches: 8. The DNA for the CDR3 is TGTGCCAGCAGCTTAGCCCGGGACAGGGGTTTTCGTGAGCAGTTCTTC. Its protein product is CASSLARDRGFREQFF.

This clone was recorded once. The V call is TRBV5-5, the J call TRBJ1-2, with D possibly being TRBD1 (5 bases). Trimming left V 4 bases short and J 2 bases short, with 12 bases between. The germline V gene has CDR1 SGHKS and CDR2 YYEKEE (reference sequence). The CDR3 covers 14 residues. CDR3 DNA: TGTGCCAGCAGCCCCGGAGGGGAGAACTATGGCTACACCTTC. Protein product: CASSPGGENYGYTF.

This clone has only a few counts. The chain carries TRBV5-1 and TRBJ1-2; TRBD1 might be the D (5 bases). CDR3 length: 14 amino acids. The V end lost 5 bases, the J end lost 0 bases, and 11 bases lay between the germline ends. Germline V gene sequence: CDR1 SGHRS, CDR2 YFSETQ. The DNA of the CDR3 is TGCGCCAGCAGGGCAGGGACCTCTAACTATGGCTACACCTTC. Amino acid sequence: CASRAGTSNYGYTF.

The CDR3 bases are TGTGCCAGCAGCCCTGACCCCAACACTGAAGCTTTCTTT. It is translated as CASSPDPNTEAFF. The V gene is TRBV6-1, the J gene TRBJ1-1; no clear D. V was cut by 6 bases and J by 2 bases, with 10 bases left in between. The germline CDR1 and CDR2 sequences are MNHNS and SASEGT. The CDR3 contains 13 residues.

This chain joins TRBV5-1 and TRBJ2-7, with 10 nucleotides matching TRBD1. Germline lookup yields CDR1 SGHRS and CDR2 YFSETQ. The J segment lost 6 bases and the V segment lost 3 bases, leaving 6 bases of the junction unmatched. The CDR3 totals 14 residues. CDR3 bases: TGCGCCAGCAGCTACGCCGGGACAGGGGCCGAGCAGTACTTC. This translates into CASSYAGTGAEQYF.

The chain couples TRBV18 to TRBJ1-3; no definite D call. The CDR3 loop spans 15 amino acids. In germline, CDR1 is KGHSH, CDR2 LQKENI. V dropped 6 bases and J dropped 0 bases, with 12 bases sitting between them. The CDR3 region has the DNA TGTGCCAGCTCCCGCAAAGCGGACTCTGGAAACACCATATATTTT. Translated: CASSRKADSGNTIYF.

This sequence joins TRBV2 and TRBJ1-5; D may be TRBD1 (5 bases). Germline V gene sequence: CDR1 SNHLY, CDR2 FYNNEI. The CDR3 length is 14 residues. Trimming shortened V by 5 bases and J by 0 bases, and 8 bases separated the two germline ends. CDR3 sequence: CASSQDTSNQPQHF. CDR3 in DNA: TGTGCCAGCAGTCAGGACACTAGCAATCAGCCCCAGCATTTT.

V and J are TRBV19 and TRBJ1-2; no firm D call. The germline V gene has CDR1 LNHDA and CDR2 SQIVND (reference sequence). V was cut by 2 bases and J by 8 bases, with 12 bases left in between. This CDR3 is 13 amino acids long. The CDR3 sequence: CASSIRLHGGYTF. In DNA, the CDR3 is TGTGCCAGTAGTATAAGACTCCACGGCGGCTACACCTTC.

This CDR3 is CASSLTGGLGQPQHF. The CDR3 DNA follows: TGCGCCAGCAGCTTGACAGGGGGATTAGGTCAGCCCCAGCATTTT. This chain connects TRBV5-1 to TRBJ1-5; 8 bases are shared with TRBD1. Trimming cost V 1 base and J 6 bases; bases outside gene matches: 6. Germline CDR1 SGHRS, CDR2 YFSETQ. The CDR3 has 15 residues.

This chain joins TRBV5-1 and TRBJ2-7; 10 positions agree with TRBD1. In germline, CDR1 is SGHRS, CDR2 YFSETQ. The CDR3 is made up of 14 amino acids. V gave up 4 bases and J gave up 9 bases; unmatched junction bases: 10. CDR3 in amino acids: CASSVGTGAPAQYF. Here the CDR3 DNA reads TGCGCCAGCAGCGTGGGGACAGGGGCCCCCGCGCAGTACTTC.

This clone was recorded once. Other DNA sequences in this sample translate to the same CDR3. The chain uses TRBV2 and TRBJ2-2; 11 bases fit TRBD1. Germline V gene data show CDR1 as SNHLY and CDR2 as FYNNEI. CDR3 length equals 15 residues. V shed 5 bases and J 5 bases; nucleotides not matched to a gene: 4. CDR3 nucleotide sequence: TGTGCCAGCAGTCCGGGACAGGGGGGAACCGGGGAGCTGTTTTTT. The encoded protein is CASSPGQGGTGELFF.

V usage is TRBV18 and J usage is TRBJ1-3, with D hard to call. V was trimmed by 3 bases and J by 0 bases, leaving 12 bases between them. Germline CDR1 reads KGHSH; CDR2 reads LQKENI. CDR3 size: 16 residues. CDR3 protein: CASSPTRTVSGNTIYF. The CDR3 DNA sequence: TGTGCCAGCTCACCTACTAGGACCGTCTCTGGAAACACCATATATTTT. The full variable domain, its missing parts supplied by reference TRBV18 and TRBJ1-3, is NAGVMQNPRHLVRRRGQEARLRCSPMKGHSHVYWYRQLPEEGLKFMVYLQKENIIDESGMPKERFSAEFPKEGPSILRIQQVVRGDSAAYFCASSPTRTVSGNTIYFGEGSWLTVV.

This clone was seen repeatedly, ten times or more. The chain joins TRBV6-5 to TRBJ2-1; 9 bases are a match to TRBD2. The germline gives CDR1 MNHEY, CDR2 SVGAGI. After removal of 2 bases from V and 1 base from J, the junction contained 3 bases not matched to a gene. The CDR3 covers 16 residues. In DNA, the CDR3 is TGTGCCAGCAGTTACGGCGGGAGGGTATCCTACAATGAGCAGTTCTTC. It is translated as CASSYGGRVSYNEQFF.

This chain connects TRBV30 to TRBJ1-1; no clear D gene. The CDR3 sequence is 12 residues long. Germline values: CDR1 GTSNPN, CDR2 SVGIG (reference sequence). V lost 4 bases, J lost 5 bases, and 11 bases lay in between. The CDR3: CAWTQAGTEAFF. Written as DNA, the CDR3 is TGTGCCTGGACCCAAGCGGGTACTGAAGCTTTCTTT.